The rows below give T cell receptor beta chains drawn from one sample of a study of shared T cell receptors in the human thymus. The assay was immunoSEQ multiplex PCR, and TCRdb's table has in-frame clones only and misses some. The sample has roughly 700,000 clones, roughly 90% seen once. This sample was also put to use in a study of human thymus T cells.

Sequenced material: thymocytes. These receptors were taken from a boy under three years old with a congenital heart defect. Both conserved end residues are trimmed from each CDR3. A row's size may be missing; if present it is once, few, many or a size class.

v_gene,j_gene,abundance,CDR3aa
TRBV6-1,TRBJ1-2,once,ASREGNGYT
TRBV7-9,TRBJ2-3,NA,ASSPSRLAGGDFTDTQY
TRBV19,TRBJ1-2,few,ASSLGYRENKDGYT
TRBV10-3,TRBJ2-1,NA,AISGGLAGAYLEQF
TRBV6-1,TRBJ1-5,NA,ASSEIATTNQPQH
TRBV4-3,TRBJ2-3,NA,ASSQARVPSTDTQY
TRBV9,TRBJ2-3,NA,ASSPQEREIPDTQY
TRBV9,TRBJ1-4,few,ASSVGQGAEGKLF
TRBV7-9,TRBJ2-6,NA,ASSPHRGGEISGANVLT
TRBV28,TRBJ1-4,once,ASSLCGDRYATNEKLF
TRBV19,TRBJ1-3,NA,ASSRQGRGNTIY
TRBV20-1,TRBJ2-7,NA,SATTPGEQY
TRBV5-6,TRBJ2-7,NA,ASSLGLGLYYEQY
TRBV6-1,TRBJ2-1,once,ASSDIIEGGLGKDEQF
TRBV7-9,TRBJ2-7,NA,ASARAGSSYEQY
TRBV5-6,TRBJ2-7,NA,ASSYSGVKPYEQY
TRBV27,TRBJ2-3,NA,ASTLAAGDTQY
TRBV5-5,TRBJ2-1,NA,ASSLRGRDLNEQF
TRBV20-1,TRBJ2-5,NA,SATRETQY
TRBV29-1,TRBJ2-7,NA,SVCGQGSEQY
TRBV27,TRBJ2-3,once,ASSPPRGPKRGGQY
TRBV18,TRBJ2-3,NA,ASSPRGEGAGDTQY
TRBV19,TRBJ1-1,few,ASSTYRGHQAF
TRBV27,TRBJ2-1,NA,ASRPEDRAYYNEQF
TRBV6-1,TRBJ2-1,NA,ASREGDSGRPYNEQF
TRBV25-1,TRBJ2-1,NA,ASSEELKREACVNEQF
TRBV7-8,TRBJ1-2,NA,ASSPLARDSTNYGYT
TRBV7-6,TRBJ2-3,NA,ASSPGRLDCTDTQY
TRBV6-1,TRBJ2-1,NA,ASSGWTRGSYNEQF
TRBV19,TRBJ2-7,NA,ASSIRTPGQGISYEQY
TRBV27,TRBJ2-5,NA,ASSQGPGADRY
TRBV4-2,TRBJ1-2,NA,ASSQDMTGTFNYGYT
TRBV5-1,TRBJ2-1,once,ASSLLGPGENEQF
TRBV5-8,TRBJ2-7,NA,ASSPTGQDLYEQY
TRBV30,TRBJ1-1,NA,AWSLLRGGDKNTEAF
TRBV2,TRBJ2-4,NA,ASRTWGLGGYIQY
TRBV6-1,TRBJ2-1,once,ASSEVGLAGSYNEQF
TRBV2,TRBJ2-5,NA,ASSRDRWSFETQY
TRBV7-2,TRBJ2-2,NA,ASSPRLAGGPGTGELF
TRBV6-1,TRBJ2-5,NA,ASSGMTSGETQY
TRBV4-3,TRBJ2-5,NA,ASSQVNYVAWTSGRAETQY
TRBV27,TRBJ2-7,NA,ASSFSPWTSGGSEQY
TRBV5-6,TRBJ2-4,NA,ASSFGLAKNIQY
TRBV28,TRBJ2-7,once,ASSPRSGGTSYEQY
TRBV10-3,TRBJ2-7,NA,AISELLADSYEQY
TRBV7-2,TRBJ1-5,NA,ASSAYPTGAPQH
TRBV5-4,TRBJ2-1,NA,ASSLGEREGRDEQF
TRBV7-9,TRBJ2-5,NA,ASSPNARAGPETQY
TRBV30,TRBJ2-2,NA,AWSNYQTGGGNTGELF
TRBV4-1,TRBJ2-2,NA,ASSHQGASGRARNTGELF
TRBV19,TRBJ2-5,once,ASSIARQETQY
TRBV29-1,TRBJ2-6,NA,SVGRELGANVLT
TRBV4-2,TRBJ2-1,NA,ASSQAPSRDRGYNEQF
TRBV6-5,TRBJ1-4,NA,ASSQDRVNEKLF
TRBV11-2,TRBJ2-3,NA,ASTKVSGETDTQY
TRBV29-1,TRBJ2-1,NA,SLRTTRYNEQF
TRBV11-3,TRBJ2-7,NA,ASSFEPGQGYEQY
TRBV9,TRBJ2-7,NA,ASSPGGRGYYEQY
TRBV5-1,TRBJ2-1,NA,ASSLDGGSNYNEQF
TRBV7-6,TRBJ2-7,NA,ASSLAGGRNEQY